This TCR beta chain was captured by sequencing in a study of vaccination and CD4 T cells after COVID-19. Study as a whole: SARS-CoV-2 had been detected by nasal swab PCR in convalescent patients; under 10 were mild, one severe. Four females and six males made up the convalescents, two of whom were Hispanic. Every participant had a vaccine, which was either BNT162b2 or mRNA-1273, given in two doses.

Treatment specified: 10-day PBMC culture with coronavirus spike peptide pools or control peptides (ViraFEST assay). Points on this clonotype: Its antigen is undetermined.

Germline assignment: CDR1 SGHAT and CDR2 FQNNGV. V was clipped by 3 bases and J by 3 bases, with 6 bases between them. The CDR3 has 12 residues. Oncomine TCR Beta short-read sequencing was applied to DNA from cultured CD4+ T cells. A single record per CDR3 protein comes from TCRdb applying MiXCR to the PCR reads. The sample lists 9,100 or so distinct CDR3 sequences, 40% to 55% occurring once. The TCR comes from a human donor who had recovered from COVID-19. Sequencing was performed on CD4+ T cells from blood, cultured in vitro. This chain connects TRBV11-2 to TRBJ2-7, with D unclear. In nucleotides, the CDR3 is TGTGCCAGCAGCTTGGCACACTACGAGCAGTACTTC. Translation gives CASSLAHYEQYF. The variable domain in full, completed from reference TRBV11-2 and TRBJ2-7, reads EAGVAQSPRYKIIEKRQSVAFWCNPISGHATLYWYQQILGQGPKLLIQFQNNGVVDDSQLPKDRFSAERLKGVDSTLKIQPAKLEDSAVYLCASSLAHYEQYFGPGTRLTVT.